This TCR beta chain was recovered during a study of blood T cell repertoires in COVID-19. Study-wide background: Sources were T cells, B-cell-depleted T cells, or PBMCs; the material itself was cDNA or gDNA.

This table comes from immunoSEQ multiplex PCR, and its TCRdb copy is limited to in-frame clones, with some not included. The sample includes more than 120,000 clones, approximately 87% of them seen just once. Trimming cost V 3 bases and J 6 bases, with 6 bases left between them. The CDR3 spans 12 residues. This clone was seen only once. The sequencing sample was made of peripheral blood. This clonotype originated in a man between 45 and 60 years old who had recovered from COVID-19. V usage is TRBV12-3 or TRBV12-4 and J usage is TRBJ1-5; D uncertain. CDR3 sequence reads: CASSFEGQPQHF. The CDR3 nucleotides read TGTGCCAGCAGTTTCGAGGGTCAGCCCCAGCATTTT.